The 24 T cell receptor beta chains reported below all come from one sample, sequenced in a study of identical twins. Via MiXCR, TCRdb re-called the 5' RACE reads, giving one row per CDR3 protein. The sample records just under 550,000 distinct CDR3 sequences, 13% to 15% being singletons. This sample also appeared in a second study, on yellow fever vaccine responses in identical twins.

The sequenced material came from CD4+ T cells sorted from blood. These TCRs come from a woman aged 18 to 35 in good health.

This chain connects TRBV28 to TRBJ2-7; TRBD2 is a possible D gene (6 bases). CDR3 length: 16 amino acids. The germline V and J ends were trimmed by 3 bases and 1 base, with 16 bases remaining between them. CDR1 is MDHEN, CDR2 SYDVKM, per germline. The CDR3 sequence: CASSFSLRGSSYEQYV. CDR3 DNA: TGTGCCAGCAGTTTTTCTTTGCGGGGATCGTCCTACGAGCAGTACGTC.

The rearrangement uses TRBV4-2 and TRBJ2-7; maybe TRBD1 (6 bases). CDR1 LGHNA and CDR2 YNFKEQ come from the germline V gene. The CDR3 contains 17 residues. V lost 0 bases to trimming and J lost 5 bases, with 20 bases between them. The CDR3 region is CASSQDSVGAKWNEQYF. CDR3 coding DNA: TGTGCCAGCAGCCAAGATTCTGTGGGGGCCAAATGGAACGAGCAGTACTTC.

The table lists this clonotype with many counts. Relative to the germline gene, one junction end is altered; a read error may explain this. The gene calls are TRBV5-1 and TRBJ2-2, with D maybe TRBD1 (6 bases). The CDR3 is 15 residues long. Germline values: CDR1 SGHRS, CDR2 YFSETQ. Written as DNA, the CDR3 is TGTGCCAGCAGTCCTCGGACAGCGAACACCGGGGAGCTGTTTTTT. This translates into CASSPRTANTGELFF.

The DNA of the CDR3 is TGTGCCAGCAGCGCAGGGGTTCCCACTGAAGCTTTCTTT. Residues: CASSAGVPTEAFF. The V call is TRBV7-9, the J call TRBJ1-1, with D tentatively TRBD1 (6 bases). This CDR3 contains 13 residues. V lost 5 bases to trimming and J lost 4 bases, with 11 bases between them. Germline V lookup: CDR1 SEHNR, CDR2 FQNEAQ (reference sequence).

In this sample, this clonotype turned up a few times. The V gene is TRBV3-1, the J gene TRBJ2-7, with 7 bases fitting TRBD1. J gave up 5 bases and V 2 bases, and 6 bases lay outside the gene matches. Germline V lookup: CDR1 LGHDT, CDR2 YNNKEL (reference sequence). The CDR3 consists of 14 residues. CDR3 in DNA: TGTGCCAGCAGCCAAACAGGGGACATGGACGAGCAGTACGTC. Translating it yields CASSQTGDMDEQYV.

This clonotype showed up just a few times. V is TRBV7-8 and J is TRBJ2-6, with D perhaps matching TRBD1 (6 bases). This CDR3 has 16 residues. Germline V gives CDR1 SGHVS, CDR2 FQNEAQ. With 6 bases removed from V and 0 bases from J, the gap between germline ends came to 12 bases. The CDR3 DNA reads TGTGCCAGCAGATATGACAGGACCTCTGGGGCCAACGTCCTGACTTTC. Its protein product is CASRYDRTSGANVLTF.

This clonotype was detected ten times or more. Written as DNA, the CDR3 is TGTGCCATCAGTTCCACCGGGACGGGTAATTCACCCCTCCACTTT. Translated: CAISSTGTGNSPLHF. V gene TRBV10-3 combines with J gene TRBJ1-6; D possibly corresponds to TRBD1 (5 bases). Germline V lookup: CDR1 ENHRY, CDR2 SYGVKD. V gave up 5 bases and J gave up 6 bases, with 14 bases separating them. The CDR3 totals 15 residues.

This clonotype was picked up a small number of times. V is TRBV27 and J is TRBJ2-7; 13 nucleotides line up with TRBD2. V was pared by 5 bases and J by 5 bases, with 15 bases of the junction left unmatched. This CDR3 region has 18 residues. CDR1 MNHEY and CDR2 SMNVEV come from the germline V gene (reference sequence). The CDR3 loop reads CASSPIAGLAGERDEQYF. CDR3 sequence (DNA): TGTGCCAGCAGTCCCATCGCCGGACTAGCGGGAGAACGTGACGAGCAGTACTTC.

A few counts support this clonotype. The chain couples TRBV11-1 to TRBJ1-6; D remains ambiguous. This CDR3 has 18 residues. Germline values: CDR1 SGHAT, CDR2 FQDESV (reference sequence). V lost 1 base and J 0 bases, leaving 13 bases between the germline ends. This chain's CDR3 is CASSLVYGLSSYNSPLHF. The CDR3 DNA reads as TGTGCCAGCAGCTTAGTTTACGGCTTAAGCTCCTATAATTCACCCCTCCACTTT.

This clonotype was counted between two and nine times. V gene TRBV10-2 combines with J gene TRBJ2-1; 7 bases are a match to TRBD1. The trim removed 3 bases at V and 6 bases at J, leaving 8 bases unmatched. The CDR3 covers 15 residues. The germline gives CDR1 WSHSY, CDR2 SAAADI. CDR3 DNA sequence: TGCGCCAGCAGTGATACAGGGGTCGGTTTCAATGAGCAGTTCTTC. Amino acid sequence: CASSDTGVGFNEQFF.

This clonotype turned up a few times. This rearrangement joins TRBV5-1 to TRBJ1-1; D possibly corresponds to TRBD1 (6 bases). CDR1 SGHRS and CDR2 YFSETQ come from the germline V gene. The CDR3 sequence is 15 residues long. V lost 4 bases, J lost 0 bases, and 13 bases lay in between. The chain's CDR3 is CASSLQTGVNTEAFF. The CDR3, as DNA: TGCGCCAGCAGCCTACAGACAGGTGTGAACACTGAAGCTTTCTTT. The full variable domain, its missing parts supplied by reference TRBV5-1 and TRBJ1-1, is KAGVTQTPRYLIKTRGQQVTLSCSPISGHRSVSWYQQTPGQGLQFLFEYFSETQRNKGNFPGRFSGRQFSNSRSEMNVSTLELGDSALYLCASSLQTGVNTEAFFGQGTRLTVV.

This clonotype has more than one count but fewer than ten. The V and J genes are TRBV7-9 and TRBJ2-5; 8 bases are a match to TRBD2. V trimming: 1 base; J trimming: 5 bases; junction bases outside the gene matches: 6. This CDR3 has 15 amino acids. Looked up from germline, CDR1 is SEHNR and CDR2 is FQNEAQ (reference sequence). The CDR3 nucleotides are TGTGCCAGCAGCTTAGAGGGACTAGGAGGGGAGACCCAGTACTTC. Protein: CASSLEGLGGETQYF.

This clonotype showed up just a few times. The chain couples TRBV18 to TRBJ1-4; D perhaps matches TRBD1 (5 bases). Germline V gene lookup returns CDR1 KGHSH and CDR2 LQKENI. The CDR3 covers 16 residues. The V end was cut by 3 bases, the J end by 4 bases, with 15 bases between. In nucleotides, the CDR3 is TGTGCCAGCTCACCGTTAACGGGACGAGTTAATGAAAAACTGTTTTTT. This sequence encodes CASSPLTGRVNEKLFF.

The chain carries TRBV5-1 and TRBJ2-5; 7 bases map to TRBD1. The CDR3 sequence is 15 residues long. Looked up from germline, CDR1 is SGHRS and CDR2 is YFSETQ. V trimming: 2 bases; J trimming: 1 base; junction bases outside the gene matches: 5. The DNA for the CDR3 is TGCGCCAGCAGCTTACTGACAGGGACCCAAGAGACCCAGTACTTC. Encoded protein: CASSLLTGTQETQYF.

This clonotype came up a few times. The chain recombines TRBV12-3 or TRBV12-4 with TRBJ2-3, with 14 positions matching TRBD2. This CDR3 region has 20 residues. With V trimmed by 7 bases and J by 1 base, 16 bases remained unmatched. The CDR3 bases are TGTGCCAGCACCCCTTGGGTTTCGGGACTAGCGGGAGTAGGCACAGATACGCAGTATTTT. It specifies CASTPWVSGLAGVGTDTQYF.

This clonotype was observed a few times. This CDR3 reads CASKNRGENSPLHF. Written as DNA, the CDR3 is TGTGCCAGCAAAAACAGGGGGGAGAATTCACCCCTCCACTTT. V gene TRBV7-6 combines with J gene TRBJ1-6, with 8 bases fitting TRBD1. The CDR3 sequence is 14 residues long. The ends lost 7 bases at V and 7 bases at J; junction bases unmatched: 6. Germline CDR1 and CDR2: SGHVS and FNYEAQ.

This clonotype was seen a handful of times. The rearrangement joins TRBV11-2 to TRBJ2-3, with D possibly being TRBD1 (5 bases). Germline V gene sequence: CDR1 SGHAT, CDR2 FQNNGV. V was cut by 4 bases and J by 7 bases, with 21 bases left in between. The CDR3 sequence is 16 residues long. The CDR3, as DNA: TGTGCCAGCAGCTATTGGGCAGTCCGCCGACAGAATACGCAGTATTTT. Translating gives CASSYWAVRRQNTQYF.

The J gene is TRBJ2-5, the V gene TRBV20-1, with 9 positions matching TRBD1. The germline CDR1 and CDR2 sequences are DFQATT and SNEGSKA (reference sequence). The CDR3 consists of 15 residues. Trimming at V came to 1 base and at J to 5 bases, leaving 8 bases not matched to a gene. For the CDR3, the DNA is TGCAGTGCTAGAGCCGGGACAGGGTATGGGGAGACCCAGTACTTC. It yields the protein CSARAGTGYGETQYF.

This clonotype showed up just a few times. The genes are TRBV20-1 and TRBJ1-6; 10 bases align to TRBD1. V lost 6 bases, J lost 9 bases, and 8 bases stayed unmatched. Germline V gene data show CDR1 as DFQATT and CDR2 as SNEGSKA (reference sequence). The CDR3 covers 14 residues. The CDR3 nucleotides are TGCAGTGCACCCGGGACAGGGGTTGGTTCACCCCTCCACTTT. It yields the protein CSAPGTGVGSPLHF.

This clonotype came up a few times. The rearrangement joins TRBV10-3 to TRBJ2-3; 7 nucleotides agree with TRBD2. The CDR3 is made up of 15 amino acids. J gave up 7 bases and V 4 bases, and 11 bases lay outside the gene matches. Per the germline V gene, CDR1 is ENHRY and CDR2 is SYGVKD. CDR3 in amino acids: CAISVIGTNAYTQYF. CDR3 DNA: TGTGCCATCAGTGTTATCGGGACTAATGCATATACGCAGTATTTT.

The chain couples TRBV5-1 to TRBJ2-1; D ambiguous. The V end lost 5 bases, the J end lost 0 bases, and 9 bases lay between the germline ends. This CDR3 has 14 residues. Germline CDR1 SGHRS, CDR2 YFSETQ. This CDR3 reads CASSEISSYNEQFF. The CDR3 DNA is TGCGCCAGCAGTGAGATTAGCTCCTACAATGAGCAGTTCTTC.

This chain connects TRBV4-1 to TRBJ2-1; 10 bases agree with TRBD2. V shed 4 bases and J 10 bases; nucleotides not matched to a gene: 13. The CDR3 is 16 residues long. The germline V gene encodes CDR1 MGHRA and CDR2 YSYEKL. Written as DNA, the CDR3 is TGCGCCAGCAGCCCTGGGACTAGCGCGGGGGAATGGGAGCAGTTCTTC. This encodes CASSPGTSAGEWEQFF.

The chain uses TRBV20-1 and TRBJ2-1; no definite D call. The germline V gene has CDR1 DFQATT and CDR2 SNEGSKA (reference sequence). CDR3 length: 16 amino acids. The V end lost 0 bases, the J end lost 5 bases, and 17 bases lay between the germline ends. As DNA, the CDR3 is TGCAGTGCTAGAGATATTTTGACCGTGTCCAACAATGAGCAGTTCTTC. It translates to CSARDILTVSNNEQFF.

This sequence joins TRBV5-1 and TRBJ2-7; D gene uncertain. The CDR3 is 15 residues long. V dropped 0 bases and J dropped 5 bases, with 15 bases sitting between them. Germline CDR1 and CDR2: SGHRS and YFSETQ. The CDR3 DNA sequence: TGCGCCAGCAGCTTGGCCGACTCCCCGGTGGACGAGCAGTACTTC. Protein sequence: CASSLADSPVDEQYF.